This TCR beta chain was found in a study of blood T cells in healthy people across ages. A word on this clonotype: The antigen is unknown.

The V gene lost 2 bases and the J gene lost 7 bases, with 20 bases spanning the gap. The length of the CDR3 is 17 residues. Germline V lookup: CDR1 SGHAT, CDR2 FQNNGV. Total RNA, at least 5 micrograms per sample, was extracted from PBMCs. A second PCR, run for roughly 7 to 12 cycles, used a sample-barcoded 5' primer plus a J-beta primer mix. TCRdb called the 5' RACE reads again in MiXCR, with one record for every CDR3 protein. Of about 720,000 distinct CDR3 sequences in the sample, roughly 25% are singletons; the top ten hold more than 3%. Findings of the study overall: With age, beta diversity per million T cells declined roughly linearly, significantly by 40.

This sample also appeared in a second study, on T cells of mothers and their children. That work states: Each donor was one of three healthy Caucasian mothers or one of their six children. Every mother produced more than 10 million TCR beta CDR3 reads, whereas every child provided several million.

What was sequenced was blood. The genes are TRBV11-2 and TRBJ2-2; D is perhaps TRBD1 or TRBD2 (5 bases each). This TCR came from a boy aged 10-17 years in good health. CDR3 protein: CASSLIIARGANGELFF. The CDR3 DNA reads TGTGCCAGCAGCTTAATTATAGCGAGAGGGGCAAACGGGGAGCTGTTTTTT. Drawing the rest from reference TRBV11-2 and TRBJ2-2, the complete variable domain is EAGVAQSPRYKIIEKRQSVAFWCNPISGHATLYWYQQILGQGPKLLIQFQNNGVVDDSQLPKDRFSAERLKGVDSTLKIQPAKLEDSAVYLCASSLIIARGANGELFFGEGSRLTVL.